Below are 13 T cell receptor beta chains sequenced from a single sample in a study of CD8 T cells in Susac syndrome. The RNA input was about 0.5 to 1 ug, and it was reverse transcribed with random hexamers. TCRdb itself ran the immunoSEQ multiplex PCR reads through MiXCR, one entry per CDR3 protein. The sample includes some 240,000 distinct CDR3 sequences, about 95% of them seen just once. Sequences were obtained from CD4+ T cells from PBMCs. The receptors come from a human donor with Susac syndrome.

This clonotype was detected a few times. The chain links TRBV18 to TRBJ2-5; D ambiguous. The CDR3 consists of 14 residues. Trimming stripped 0 bases from V and 2 bases from J, with 7 bases between. Per germline, CDR1 KGHSH and CDR2 LQKENI. CDR3 protein: CASSPPKPQETQYF. Here the CDR3 DNA reads TGTGCCAGCTCACCACCGAAGCCTCAAGAGACCCAGTACTTC.

This rearrangement joins TRBV28 to TRBJ2-7, with 7 bases matching TRBD2. The germline gives CDR1 MDHEN, CDR2 SYDVKM. With 6 bases clipped from V and 4 bases from J, the junction kept 9 bases outside the gene matches. CDR3 size: 14 residues. The CDR3 loop reads CASRNLADQYEQYF. The DNA of the CDR3 is TGTGCCAGCAGAAATCTAGCGGACCAGTACGAGCAGTACTTC.

The gene calls are TRBV6-1 and TRBJ2-2; 8 nucleotides agree with TRBD2. Germline CDR1 MNHNS, CDR2 SASEGT. CDR3 length equals 16 residues. V gave up 6 bases and J gave up 5 bases; unmatched junction bases: 11. The CDR3 DNA sequence: TGTGCCAGCAGCCGCCGGGCGGGAGGACTTACCGGGGAGCTGTTTTTT. It specifies CASSRRAGGLTGELFF.

The chain links TRBV19 to TRBJ2-2; D gene uncertain. This CDR3 has 13 residues. The V end lost 3 bases, the J end lost 7 bases, and 9 bases lay between the germline ends. The germline V gene has CDR1 LNHDA and CDR2 SQIVND (reference sequence). The CDR3 DNA follows: TGTGCCAGTAGTATCCAGGAGATCGGGGAGCTGTTTTTT. This encodes CASSIQEIGELFF. Looking up the rest from reference TRBV19 and TRBJ2-2 gives the full variable domain: DGGITQSPKYLFRKEGQNVTLSCEQNLNHDAMYWYRQDPGQGLRLIYYSQIVNDFQKGDIAEGYSVSREKKESFPLTVTSAQKNPTAFYLCASSIQEIGELFFGEGSRLTVL.

DNA of the CDR3: TGCAGCGTTGTGGTCCTAGCGGGAGGGTCAAGGCAGTTCTTC. This codes for CSVVVLAGGSRQFF. This chain connects TRBV29-1 to TRBJ2-1; 12 bases map to TRBD2. Germline V gene lookup returns CDR1 SQVTM and CDR2 ANQGSEA. J gave up 12 bases and V 4 bases, and 10 bases lay outside the gene matches. This CDR3 has 14 residues.

V is TRBV30 and J is TRBJ2-3; TRBD1 agrees at 8 bases. CDR1 and CDR2 from the germline V gene are GTSNPN and SVGIG (reference sequence). CDR3 size: 15 residues. V gave up 1 base and J gave up 2 bases; unmatched junction bases: 5. CDR3 residues: CAWSGGDRITDTQYF. The CDR3 region has the DNA TGTGCCTGGAGTGGAGGGGACAGGATCACAGATACGCAGTATTTT.

This sequence joins TRBV29-1 and TRBJ2-3, with D possibly being TRBD1 or TRBD2 (5 bases each). The V end lost 8 bases, the J end lost 4 bases, and 7 bases lay between the germline ends. In germline, CDR1 is SQVTM, CDR2 ANQGSEA. CDR3 length: 10 amino acids. CDR3 nucleotide sequence: TGCAGCTCGGGGCCAGATACGCAGTATTTT. Translating gives CSSGPDTQYF.

The chain joins TRBV29-1 to TRBJ2-3, with 8 bases that match TRBD2. The CDR3 covers 12 residues. J lost 2 bases, V lost 8 bases, and 3 bases had no gene match. Germline V gives CDR1 SQVTM, CDR2 ANQGSEA. CDR3 DNA sequence: TGCAGCACTAGCGGAAACACAGATACGCAGTATTTT. Its translation is CSTSGNTDTQYF.

This chain links TRBV18 with TRBJ1-2, with D maybe TRBD1 (5 bases). With 3 bases removed from V and 9 bases from J, the gap between germline ends came to 17 bases. Germline-derived CDR1 and CDR2 are KGHSH and LQKENI. The CDR3 sequence is 14 residues long. The CDR3 sequence is CASSPGRSFWCYTF. For the CDR3, the DNA is TGTGCCAGCTCACCGGGACGGTCCTTTTGGTGCTACACCTTC.

The rearrangement joins TRBV29-1 to TRBJ2-6, with no clear D. CDR1 and CDR2 from the germline V gene are SQVTM and ANQGSEA. Between the trimmed V and J ends, which lost 7 bases and 0 bases, there was a span of 10 bases. The CDR3 is 14 amino acids. The CDR3 loop reads CSAESHSGANVLTF. CDR3 DNA: TGCAGCGCCGAGAGCCACTCTGGGGCCAACGTCCTGACTTTC.

J is TRBJ2-3 and V is TRBV4-2, with D uncertain. The length of the CDR3 is 13 residues. Trimming took 0 bases from V and 6 from J, leaving 7 bases between them. Per germline, CDR1 LGHNA and CDR2 YNFKEQ. The CDR3 region is CASSQDGRDTQYF. DNA for the CDR3: TGTGCCAGCAGCCAAGATGGGCGGGATACGCAGTATTTT.

The chain couples TRBV15 to TRBJ1-2, with 7 positions matching TRBD1. Germline assignment: CDR1 LNHNV and CDR2 YYDKDF (reference sequence). This CDR3 contains 14 residues. Trimming took 7 bases from V and 4 from J; bases not matched to a gene: 9. The CDR3 loop is CATKLQGRAYGYTF. The CDR3 region has the DNA TGTGCCACCAAACTACAGGGGAGAGCCTATGGCTACACCTTC.

The V and J genes are TRBV9 and TRBJ1-4, with D possibly matching TRBD1 (5 bases). CDR3 length: 15 residues. Germline CDR1 is SGDLS and CDR2 is YYNGEE. Trimming cost V 0 bases and J 8 bases, with 14 bases left between them. The CDR3 region has the DNA TGTGCCAGCAGCGTAGGTGGAGGCGGGGCCGAAAAACTGTTTTTT. This codes for CASSVGGGGAEKLFF.